The 28 T cell receptor beta chains given below trace back to one sample, sequenced in a study of blood T cell repertoires in COVID-19. Only in-frame clones appear in the TCRdb table, and some are missing; sequencing was by immunoSEQ multiplex PCR. Of about 440,000 clones detected, roughly 88% appear once; the ten largest clones hold roughly an eighth. Source material: peripheral blood. The source of these receptors is a woman in her forties or fifties with COVID-19, enrolled during active disease.

A note on this clone: Other DNA sequences in this specimen translate into the identical CDR3. The V gene is TRBV6-5, the J gene TRBJ1-1; tentative D call: TRBD1 (6 bases). The CDR3 contains 13 residues. The germline gives CDR1 MNHEY, CDR2 SVGAGI. With 2 bases removed from V and 3 bases from J, the gap between germline ends came to 7 bases. CDR3 amino acids: CASSYEGDTEAFF. The CDR3 DNA sequence: TGTGCCAGCAGTTACGAGGGGGACACTGAAGCTTTCTTT.

The V call is TRBV6-6, the J call TRBJ1-5; a possible D gene is TRBD1 (5 bases). Germline V lookup: CDR1 MNHNY, CDR2 SVGAGI (reference sequence). The ends were cut back, 2 bases at V and 8 bases at J, with 13 bases in the middle. The CDR3 contains 14 residues. The CDR3 here is CASSYKGSVEPQHF. In nucleotides, the CDR3 is TGTGCCAGCAGTTACAAGGGGTCGGTTGAGCCCCAGCATTTT.

In DNA, the CDR3 is TGCGCCAGCAGCCAGTTCATCGGGACTAGCGGAACTTACGAGCAGTACTTC. It codes for CASSQFIGTSGTYEQYF. V and J are TRBV4-1 and TRBJ2-7; 11 nucleotides match TRBD2. The germline CDR1 and CDR2 sequences are MGHRA and YSYEKL. The CDR3 is made up of 17 amino acids. After removal of 3 bases from V and 4 bases from J, the junction contained 11 bases not matched to a gene.

The chain recombines TRBV29-1 with TRBJ1-2; D gene unclear. V lost 6 bases and J 4 bases, leaving 12 bases between the germline ends. The CDR3 sequence is 12 residues long. Germline lookup yields CDR1 SQVTM and CDR2 ANQGSEA. CDR3 amino acids: CSVIRSVYGYTF. In DNA, the CDR3 is TGCAGCGTGATAAGGAGCGTCTATGGCTACACCTTC.

The chain recombines TRBV30 with TRBJ2-1, with D possibly being TRBD1 (5 bases). The CDR3 contains 12 residues. The germline gives CDR1 GTSNPN, CDR2 SVGIG (reference sequence). V gave up 1 base and J gave up 6 bases, with 7 bases separating them. CDR3 in amino acids: CAWSGTFNEQFF. CDR3 bases: TGTGCCTGGAGTGGGACATTCAATGAGCAGTTCTTC.

This clone was seen only once. The chain couples TRBV7-2 to TRBJ1-2; D is ambiguous. CDR3 length equals 16 residues. In germline, CDR1 is SGHTA, CDR2 FQGNSA. V lost 5 bases and J 4 bases, leaving 20 bases between the germline ends. For the CDR3, the DNA is TGTGCCAGCAGCACCAGGTGGACTGTCTACTCCTATGGCTACACCTTC. It codes for CASSTRWTVYSYGYTF.

This clone showed up just once. V gene TRBV9 combines with J gene TRBJ1-6, with unresolved D. V was clipped by 4 bases and J by 8 bases, with 10 bases between them. From germline, CDR1 is SGDLS and CDR2 YYNGEE. The CDR3 contains 13 residues. The CDR3 loop reads CASSPGRDSPLHF. The CDR3 bases are TGTGCCAGCAGCCCTGGGAGGGATTCACCCCTCCACTTT.

This clone was seen more than once but under ten times. This chain links TRBV5-1 with TRBJ1-1; the D gene is possibly TRBD1 (5 bases). The CDR3 is made up of 13 amino acids. Trimming took off 0 bases at V and 5 bases at J, with 8 bases between the two ends. Germline CDR1 and CDR2: SGHRS and YFSETQ. The CDR3 reads CASSLVEGTEAFF. The CDR3, as DNA: TGCGCCAGCAGCTTGGTGGAGGGGACTGAAGCTTTCTTT.

This clone appeared a single time. The chain recombines TRBV11-3 with TRBJ2-2; unclear D gene. Germline V gene sequence: CDR1 SGHNT, CDR2 YENEEA. The CDR3 contains 13 residues. The germline V and J ends were trimmed by 5 bases and 5 bases, with 9 bases remaining between them. The CDR3 sequence: CASSVVRTGELFF. CDR3 sequence (DNA): TGTGCCAGCAGCGTGGTCAGGACCGGGGAGCTGTTTTTT. Full variable domain (missing parts from reference TRBV11-3 and TRBJ2-2): EAGVVQSPRYKIIEKKQPVAFWCNPISGHNTLYWYLQNLGQGPELLIRYENEEAVDDSQLPKDRFSAERLKGVDSTLKIQPAELGDSAVYLCASSVVRTGELFFGEGSRLTVL.

The V call is TRBV5-5, the J call TRBJ2-1; a possible D gene is TRBD2 (6 bases). Germline CDR1 and CDR2: SGHKS and YYEKEE (reference sequence). There are 15 residues in the CDR3. V dropped 0 bases and J dropped 5 bases, with 12 bases sitting between them. The CDR3 nucleotides read TGTGCCAGCAGCTTGGCCGAGCAGCGGGACAATGAGCAGTTCTTC. This encodes CASSLAEQRDNEQFF.

This rearrangement joins TRBV3-1 (or the pseudogene TRBV3-2) to TRBJ1-2, with 7 nucleotides matching TRBD1. Looked up from germline, CDR1 is LGHDT and CDR2 is YNNKEL (reference sequence). V trimming: 1 base; J trimming: 7 bases; junction bases outside the gene matches: 9. The CDR3 is made up of 15 amino acids. CDR3 sequence: CASSQAGQGVGGYTF. CDR3 DNA: TGTGCCAGCAGCCAAGCGGGTCAGGGGGTAGGTGGCTACACCTTC.

This sequence joins TRBV27 and TRBJ2-1; 12 bases agree with TRBD2. Germline V CDR1 and CDR2: MNHEY, SMNVEV (reference sequence). V lost 7 bases to trimming and J lost 5 bases; unmatched junction nucleotides: 6. CDR3 length: 15 residues. The CDR3 nucleotides read TGTGCCAGCACCCTGCTAGCGGGGGGGAACAATGAGCAGTTCTTC. It is translated as CASTLLAGGNNEQFF.

This clone was detected once. V and J are TRBV19 and TRBJ2-1; 12 nucleotides match TRBD2. The CDR3 has 15 residues. Germline V CDR1 and CDR2: LNHDA, SQIVND (reference sequence). The ends lost 6 bases at V and 6 bases at J; junction bases unmatched: 6. The CDR3 here is CASRNLAGGGNEQFF. The DNA for the CDR3 is TGTGCCAGTAGAAACCTAGCGGGGGGGGGCAATGAGCAGTTCTTC.

The gene calls are TRBV6-2 or TRBV6-3 and TRBJ1-2; TRBD1 aligns across 8 bases. With V trimmed by 2 bases and J by 6 bases, 2 bases remained unmatched. The CDR3 is made up of 13 amino acids. Per germline, CDR1 MNHEY and CDR2 SVGEGT. The CDR3, as DNA: TGTGCCAGCAGTTACGAACAGGGGGATGGCTACACCTTC. Its protein product is CASSYEQGDGYTF.

The chain carries TRBV28 and TRBJ1-4; tentative D call: TRBD1 (6 bases). CDR3 size: 13 residues. Germline CDR1 is MDHEN and CDR2 is SYDVKM. The V end lost 8 bases, the J end lost 7 bases, and 14 bases lay between the germline ends. CDR3 loop: CASYRVSSEKLFF. CDR3 in DNA: TGTGCCAGCTACAGGGTATCGAGTGAAAAACTGTTTTTT.

The V gene is TRBV18, the J gene TRBJ1-4, with D perhaps matching TRBD1 (6 bases). With 3 bases removed from V and 7 bases from J, the gap between germline ends came to 15 bases. The V gene's germline CDR1 is KGHSH and CDR2 LQKENI. The CDR3 length is 15 residues. In DNA form, the CDR3 reads TGTGCCAGCTCACCCCTTGGGGGCCGGGGTGAAAAACTGTTTTTT. Protein sequence: CASSPLGGRGEKLFF.

The rearrangement links TRBV4-1 to TRBJ2-7; TRBD1 matches 7 bases. V lost 3 bases to trimming and J lost 0 bases; unmatched junction nucleotides: 5. The CDR3 is made up of 15 amino acids. The V gene's germline CDR1 is MGHRA and CDR2 YSYEKL. CDR3 bases: TGCGCCAGCAGCCATCCAGGGGGTTCCTCCTACGAGCAGTACTTC. Protein: CASSHPGGSSYEQYF.

The chain uses TRBV4-1 and TRBJ2-2; 11 bases align to TRBD2. The CDR3 contains 18 residues. Germline assignment: CDR1 MGHRA and CDR2 YSYEKL. V was pared by 3 bases and J by 5 bases, with 11 bases of the junction left unmatched. The CDR3 here is CASSHRIAGGLETGELFF. The CDR3 nucleotides read TGCGCCAGCAGCCATAGGATAGCGGGGGGGCTTGAAACCGGGGAGCTGTTTTTT.

This clone was picked up a small number of times. The chain couples TRBV6-5 to TRBJ2-1; 8 bases fit TRBD2. V dropped 6 bases and J dropped 4; count of bases not matched to a gene: 8. The CDR3 sequence is 15 residues long. Per germline, CDR1 MNHEY and CDR2 SVGAGI. The CDR3 spells CASSRRSGEYNEQFF. The DNA of the CDR3 is TGTGCCAGCAGCCGTCGTAGCGGGGAGTACAATGAGCAGTTCTTC.

This chain uses TRBV2 with TRBJ1-2; 8 nucleotides align to TRBD1. Germline V gene sequence: CDR1 SNHLY, CDR2 FYNNEI. CDR3 length equals 15 residues. V lost 6 bases to trimming and J lost 4 bases; unmatched junction nucleotides: 10. The CDR3 is CASRGQGSSGYGYTF. The CDR3 DNA reads TGTGCCAGCAGAGGACAGGGTTCATCGGGCTATGGCTACACCTTC.

The chain links TRBV12-3 or TRBV12-4 to TRBJ1-5; TRBD1 agrees at 7 bases. Trimming at V came to 5 bases and at J to 5 bases, leaving 3 bases not matched to a gene. The length of the CDR3 is 13 residues. CDR3 nucleotide sequence: TGTGCCAGCAGTGTTGGGACAGATCAGCCCCAGCATTTT. It specifies CASSVGTDQPQHF.

The CDR3 DNA is TGTGCCAGCAGCTTAAGACAGGGTGGCACCGGGGAGCTGTTTTTT. Its protein is CASSLRQGGTGELFF. This sequence joins TRBV11-3 and TRBJ2-2, with TRBD1 matching over 7 bases. Germline assignment: CDR1 SGHNT and CDR2 YENEEA. The CDR3 sequence is 15 residues long. The V segment lost 2 bases and the J segment 4 bases; nucleotides outside the gene matches: 4.

The chain employs TRBV2 and TRBJ1-1; a possible D gene is TRBD1 (6 bases). CDR3 length: 14 residues. Per the germline V gene, CDR1 is SNHLY and CDR2 is FYNNEI. V shed 5 bases and J shed 1 base, with 11 bases lying between them. The CDR3 bases are TGTGCCAGCAGTCACCGGGACACGAACACTGAAGCTTTCTTT. Translation: CASSHRDTNTEAFF.

The V call is TRBV18, the J call TRBJ2-5; D not resolved. CDR3 length: 13 amino acids. Germline lookup yields CDR1 KGHSH and CDR2 LQKENI. Trimming left V 2 bases short and J 2 bases short, with 6 bases between. The CDR3 sequence is CASSPIQQETQYF. The CDR3 DNA reads TGTGCCAGCTCACCAATACAACAAGAGACCCAGTACTTC.

This chain uses TRBV6-4 with TRBJ1-3; TRBD1 aligns across 10 bases. V lost 2 bases, J lost 1 base, and 23 bases stayed unmatched. The CDR3 covers 23 residues. The germline gives CDR1 MRHNA, CDR2 SNTAGT. CDR3 in DNA: TGTGCCAGCAGTGACCCACGAAATAGCGACTCCGGGACAGGGGTCTTATCTGGAAACACCATATATTTT. Protein sequence: CASSDPRNSDSGTGVLSGNTIYF.

This clone was recorded only once. V and J are TRBV19 and TRBJ1-3; D uncertain. The V and J ends lost 6 bases and 0 bases respectively, with 12 bases between them. The CDR3 runs to 15 residues. Germline CDR1 is LNHDA and CDR2 is SQIVND (reference sequence). CDR3 sequence: CASSPDGSSGNTIYF. The CDR3, as DNA: TGTGCCAGTAGCCCCGACGGGAGCTCTGGAAACACCATATATTTT.

This chain links TRBV18 with TRBJ1-5; TRBD1 aligns across 7 bases. The junction had 10 bases not matched to a gene; V was cut back by 4 bases and J by 4 bases. CDR1 KGHSH and CDR2 LQKENI come from the germline V gene. The CDR3 covers 16 residues. The CDR3 DNA is TGTGCCAGCTCACAAACAGGGGCCAGGGGGAATCAGCCCCAGCATTTT. This codes for CASSQTGARGNQPQHF.

The chain combines TRBV6-5 with TRBJ1-2; D is uncertain. Germline V gene sequence: CDR1 MNHEY, CDR2 SVGAGI. V lost 4 bases and J 3 bases, leaving 6 bases between the germline ends. This CDR3 is built from 12 residues. The CDR3 nucleotides read TGTGCCAGCAGTTCGCGGGACTATGGCTACACCTTC. Its translation: CASSSRDYGYTF.